This TCR beta chain was captured in a study of T cells after yellow fever vaccination. TCRdb reprocessed the 5' RACE reads with MiXCR, giving one entry per CDR3 protein. The sample includes 450,000 to 550,000 distinct CDR3 sequences, about a fifth of them seen just once. This clonotype was seen repeatedly, ten times or more. The source of this sequence is a man between 18 and 29 years old who received the YFV17D yellow fever vaccine. Sequenced material: PBMCs, taken less than 25 days after the first yellow fever vaccination.

Here the CDR3 DNA reads TGTGCCAGCAGCTTAGGGCAGGGCGGAGGCTACACCTTC. It encodes CASSLGQGGGYTF. The chain recombines TRBV7-2 with TRBJ1-2, with a possible D match to TRBD1 (5 bases). Trimming pared 1 base from V and 8 bases from J, leaving 11 bases between. Germline V CDR1 and CDR2: SGHTA, FQGNSA. The CDR3 extends over 13 amino acids.